One sample yielded the 26 T cell receptor beta chains listed below, sequenced in a study of CD8 T cells in ankylosing spondylitis. TCRdb itself ran the 5' RACE reads through MiXCR, one entry per CDR3 protein. The sample includes hundreds of thousands of distinct CDR3 sequences, under 35% seen only once; the top ten take about 4%. The source material was blood, either unsorted or a sorted T cell fraction (not recorded which). These TCRs come from a male donor with ankylosing spondylitis or in good health (not recorded which).

In regard to this clonotype: Sequence at one end of the junction differs from germline and may be a read error. The J gene is TRBJ2-7, the V gene TRBV12-3 or TRBV12-4, with 10 bases lining up with TRBD2. This CDR3 is built from 16 residues. Here the CDR3 reads CASSPDTSGIAYEQYF. In nucleotides, the CDR3 is TGTGCCAGCAGCCCCGACACTAGCGGGATTGCCTATGAGCAGTACTTC.

The table lists this clonotype with a few counts. The V call is TRBV6-1, the J call TRBJ2-5; 8 positions agree with TRBD2. Germline CDR1 MNHNS, CDR2 SASEGT. V was clipped by 7 bases and J by 2 bases; unmatched bases: 9. There are 15 residues in the CDR3. CDR3 DNA: TGTGCCAGCAAGCTCGTGGCGGGGGGACAAGAGACCCAGTACTTC. This translates into CASKLVAGGQETQYF.

The chain has TRBV29-1 and TRBJ2-3; 8 bases agree with TRBD2. CDR1 SQVTM and CDR2 ANQGSEA come from the germline V gene. V lost 7 bases to trimming and J lost 0 bases; unmatched junction nucleotides: 6. This CDR3 spans 14 amino acids. The CDR3 here is CSGQQRGSTDTQYF. CDR3 nucleotide sequence: TGCAGCGGACAGCAGCGGGGGAGCACAGATACGCAGTATTTT.

The chain employs TRBV10-3 and TRBJ1-3, with D maybe TRBD1 (6 bases). The germline V gene has CDR1 ENHRY and CDR2 SYGVKD. V was shortened by 0 bases and J by 1 base, with 16 bases between the two germline ends. This CDR3 is built from 18 residues. CDR3 bases: TGTGCCATCAGTGAGTCGGGGGGCGCAGGAAGATCTGGAAACACCATATATTTT. It encodes CAISESGGAGRSGNTIYF.

This clonotype was detected a few times. The chain uses TRBV28 and TRBJ1-1; 11 nucleotides line up with TRBD1. V shed 2 bases, J shed 5 bases, and the junction held 7 bases outside the gene matches. Germline CDR1 MDHEN, CDR2 SYDVKM. This CDR3 has 16 amino acids. As DNA, the CDR3 is TGTGCCAGCAGTTTAGGCCCGGGACAGGGGGGAACTGAAGCTTTCTTT. Translating gives CASSLGPGQGGTEAFF.

V gene TRBV21-1 combines with J gene TRBJ2-1; the tabulated D call, TRBD2, remains unverified against the DNA. TRBV21-1 is a listed pseudogene. This CDR3 has 17 residues. CDR3 DNA: TGTGCCAGCAGCAAAGCCGGGGGGGGTAAGTCCTACAATGAGCAGTTCTTC. Translation: CASSKAGGGKSYNEQFF.

Note on this clonotype: The junction departs from germline at one end; a sequencing error may be responsible. The chain has TRBV15 and TRBJ1-3; D is perhaps TRBD1 (6 bases). Germline V CDR1 and CDR2: LNHNV, YYDKDF (reference sequence). The CDR3 runs to 16 residues. The CDR3 DNA is TGTGCCACCAGCAGAGGAGGGGGAGACTCTGGCAACACCATATATTTT. It codes for CATSRGGGDSGNTIYF.

The genes are TRBV4-1 and TRBJ1-5; D is unclear. The CDR3 has 14 residues. CDR1 and CDR2 (germline): MGHRA, YSYEKL. V lost 2 bases and J lost 4, with 9 bases in between. DNA of the CDR3: TGCGCCAGCAGCCAAAGTGAGCTGAATCAGCCCCAGCATTTT. Its protein is CASSQSELNQPQHF.

This clonotype was seen only a few times. This chain links TRBV27 with TRBJ2-7; D remains unclear. The CDR3 is 14 residues long. V was cut by 2 bases and J by 0 bases, with 8 bases left in between. Germline CDR1 reads MNHEY; CDR2 reads SMNVEV (reference sequence). In DNA form, the CDR3 reads TGTGCCAGCAGTTTACGAGGAGTCTCCTACGAGCAGTACTTC. This translates into CASSLRGVSYEQYF.

The chain recombines TRBV4-1 with TRBJ2-1; no clear D. Germline values: CDR1 MGHRA, CDR2 YSYEKL. The V gene lost 1 base and the J gene lost 8 bases, with 12 bases spanning the gap. The length of the CDR3 is 14 residues. Here the CDR3 DNA reads TGCGCCAGCAGCCAAGTTTCAACGCTACATGAGCAGTTCTTC. Protein sequence: CASSQVSTLHEQFF.

This clonotype appeared a few times. V is TRBV4-2 and J is TRBJ2-7; weak D call: TRBD2 (6 bases). The V gene lost 1 base and the J gene lost 2 bases, with 12 bases spanning the gap. This CDR3 comprises 15 residues. Germline V gives CDR1 LGHNA, CDR2 YNFKEQ. CDR3 in amino acids: CASSQGGGGTYEQYF. CDR3 bases: TGTGCCAGCAGCCAAGGGGGTGGGGGGACCTACGAGCAGTACTTC.

This clonotype was found a few times. The V gene is TRBV7-2, the J gene TRBJ2-1; D call uncertain. V lost 2 bases and J lost 3, with 5 bases in between. The CDR3 loop spans 13 amino acids. Germline lookup yields CDR1 SGHTA and CDR2 FQGNSA. The DNA of the CDR3 is TGTGCCAGCAGCTTACACGGCTACAATGAGCAGTTCTTC. It codes for CASSLHGYNEQFF. The full variable domain, rest sourced from reference TRBV7-2 and TRBJ2-1, is GAGVSQSPSNKVTEKGKDVELRCDPISGHTALYWYRQSLGQGLEFLIYFQGNSAPDKSGLPSDRFSAERTGGSVSTLTIQRTQQEDSAVYLCASSLHGYNEQFFGPGTRLTVL.

J is TRBJ1-5 and V is TRBV4-1, with D maybe TRBD1 (5 bases). Germline values: CDR1 MGHRA, CDR2 YSYEKL. This CDR3 region has 15 residues. Trimming cost V 5 bases and J 4 bases, with 15 bases left between them. CDR3 sequence (DNA): TGCGCCAGCAGCGTCGGGGTAGGGGTAAATCAGCCCCAGCATTTT. Residues: CASSVGVGVNQPQHF.

The chain joins TRBV7-7 to TRBJ2-5, with 7 positions matching TRBD2. There are 13 residues in the CDR3. The germline gives CDR1 SSHAT, CDR2 FNYEAQ (reference sequence). V lost 5 bases and J lost 2; bases outside the gene matches: 2. The DNA of the CDR3 is TGTGCCAGCAGCCAACTAGCGCAAGAGACCCAGTACTTC. Its translation: CASSQLAQETQYF.

The chain uses TRBV20-1 and TRBJ2-7, with D perhaps matching TRBD2 (5 bases). This CDR3 comprises 14 residues. The V end lost 3 bases, the J end lost 3 bases, and 15 bases lay between the germline ends. The germline CDR1 and CDR2 sequences are DFQATT and SNEGSKA (reference sequence). The CDR3 coding sequence is TGCAGTGCTAGTGGAGGTACCCCCAGCTACGAGCAGTACTTC. This encodes CSASGGTPSYEQYF.

This clonotype was seen a few times. This chain connects TRBV27 to TRBJ1-2; possibly TRBD1 for D (6 bases). CDR1 is MNHEY and CDR2 is SMNVEV in the germline V gene (reference sequence). The length of the CDR3 is 14 residues. V was trimmed by 5 bases and J by 6 bases, leaving 16 bases between them. The CDR3 nucleotides are TGTGCCAGCAGTAAACCGGGACAACCCCATGGCTACACCTTC. Encoded protein: CASSKPGQPHGYTF.

The V call is TRBV29-1, the J call TRBJ2-5, with 10 bases aligning to TRBD2. The CDR3 has 16 amino acids. Unmatched junction bases numbered 13, after V lost 7 bases and J lost 2 bases. Per germline, CDR1 SQVTM and CDR2 ANQGSEA. CDR3 DNA: TGCAGCGGGGAGACTCTAGCGGGAGCAACTCAAGAGACCCAGTACTTC. This codes for CSGETLAGATQETQYF. The full variable domain, in which reference TRBV29-1 and TRBJ2-5 provide the parts outside the CDR3, is SAVISQKPSRDICQRGTSLTIQCQVDSQVTMMFWYRQQPGQSLTLIATANQGSEATYESGFVIDKFPISRPNLTFSTLTVSNMSPEDSSIYLCSGETLAGATQETQYFGPGTRLLVL.

This clonotype was observed a handful of times. The chain joins TRBV7-6 to TRBJ2-4; TRBD1 might be the D (5 bases). Germline V gives CDR1 SGHVS, CDR2 FNYEAQ. CDR3 length: 18 amino acids. V gave up 0 bases and J gave up 8 bases, with 23 bases separating them. CDR3 DNA sequence: TGTGCCAGCAGCTTAGCTTGGGGCAGGTCTCAGCCGATGGACATTCAGTACTTC. Translated, it gives CASSLAWGRSQPMDIQYF.

The rearrangement uses TRBV6-9 and TRBJ2-3; TRBD2 might be the D (6 bases). V was trimmed by 8 bases and J by 0 bases, leaving 18 bases between them. Germline-derived CDR1 and CDR2 are MNHGY and SVAAGI. This CDR3 has 16 residues. This CDR3 reads CASVLCLAYSTDTQYF. The CDR3 DNA is TGTGCCAGCGTCCTTTGTCTAGCGTATAGCACAGATACGCAGTATTTT.

This clonotype came up a few times. This rearrangement joins TRBV9 to TRBJ2-1, with TRBD2 matching over 7 bases. The CDR3 totals 16 residues. V gave up 0 bases and J gave up 0 bases; unmatched junction bases: 3. Germline V CDR1 and CDR2: SGDLS, YYNGEE. CDR3 region: CASSVGGGVSYNEQFF. CDR3 nucleotides: TGTGCCAGCAGCGTAGGTGGGGGGGTCTCCTACAATGAGCAGTTCTTC. Complete variable domain (other parts from reference TRBV9 and TRBJ2-1): DSGVTQTPKHLITATGQRVTLRCSPRSGDLSVYWYQQSLDQGLQFLIQYYNGEERAKGNILERFSAQQFPDLHSELNLSSLELGDSALYFCASSVGGGVSYNEQFFGPGTRLTVL.

The genes are TRBV6-1 and TRBJ2-6, with 12 bases identical to TRBD1. CDR3 length: 17 residues. With 5 bases clipped from V and 4 bases from J, the junction kept 6 bases outside the gene matches. The germline CDR1 and CDR2 sequences are MNHNS and SASEGT. As DNA, the CDR3 is TGTGCCAGCAGTACGCCGGGACAGGGGGCCGGGGCCAACGTCCTGACTTTC. Protein product: CASSTPGQGAGANVLTF.

V is TRBV12-3 or TRBV12-4 and J is TRBJ2-6; unclear D gene. This CDR3 has 15 residues. V was shortened by 4 bases and J by 4 bases, with 11 bases between the two germline ends. CDR3 protein: CASSSPPPGANVLTF. The CDR3 DNA sequence: TGTGCCAGCAGTTCACCACCACCCGGGGCCAACGTCCTGACTTTC.

In this sample, this clonotype turned up a few times. The chain combines TRBV9 with TRBJ2-5; D possibly corresponds to TRBD1 (5 bases). The germline V gene has CDR1 SGDLS and CDR2 YYNGEE. V was shortened by 0 bases and J by 5 bases, with 11 bases between the two germline ends. The CDR3 sequence is 14 residues long. CDR3 residues: CASSVGQRKETQYF. The CDR3 bases are TGTGCCAGCAGCGTAGGACAGAGAAAGGAGACCCAGTACTTC. Filled out from reference TRBV9 and TRBJ2-5, the complete variable domain reads DSGVTQTPKHLITATGQRVTLRCSPRSGDLSVYWYQQSLDQGLQFLIQYYNGEERAKGNILERFSAQQFPDLHSELNLSSLELGDSALYFCASSVGQRKETQYFGPGTRLLVL.

This chain links TRBV18 with TRBJ2-5; tentatively, D is TRBD1 (6 bases). The CDR3 consists of 14 residues. Trimming took 2 bases from V and 2 from J, leaving 9 bases between them. In germline, CDR1 is KGHSH, CDR2 LQKENI. The CDR3 sequence is CASSPSDSQETQYF. CDR3 nucleotide sequence: TGTGCCAGCTCACCATCGGACAGTCAAGAGACCCAGTACTTC. The full variable domain, its missing parts supplied by reference TRBV18 and TRBJ2-5, is NAGVMQNPRHLVRRRGQEARLRCSPMKGHSHVYWYRQLPEEGLKFMVYLQKENIIDESGMPKERFSAEFPKEGPSILRIQQVVRGDSAAYFCASSPSDSQETQYFGPGTRLLVL.

This clonotype was observed many times. The chain recombines TRBV20-1 with TRBJ2-1, with D unclear. The V gene's germline CDR1 is DFQATT and CDR2 SNEGSKA (reference sequence). The CDR3 length is 11 residues. V lost 5 bases and J 6 bases, leaving 8 bases between the germline ends. The CDR3 nucleotides read TGCAGTGCTGGTCCCGGCAATGAGCAGTTCTTC. Translated, it gives CSAGPGNEQFF.

This clonotype was counted only a few times. The V gene is TRBV12-3 or TRBV12-4, the J gene TRBJ2-5; D remains ambiguous. The V end lost 6 bases, the J end lost 3 bases, and 2 bases lay between the germline ends. The CDR3 loop spans 10 amino acids. In DNA, the CDR3 is TGTGCCAGCAGAAAAGAGACCCAGTACTTC. It encodes CASRKETQYF.